These 9 T cell receptor beta chains were all obtained from the same sample, sequenced in a study of cytomegalovirus exposure and HLA in healthy donors. Both 60 Vbeta primers and 13 Jbeta primers went into the PCR. Clones were read by immunoSEQ multiplex PCR, and TCRdb kept only the in-frame ones, dropping some. The table has some 110,000 clones, approximately 72% seen once. The sequencing input was PBMCs. The receptors shown here come from a man in his thirties or forties in good health and CMV-seronegative.

This chain connects TRBV4-3 to TRBJ2-5, with 8 bases that match TRBD1. This CDR3 is 14 amino acids long. With 3 bases clipped from V and 5 bases from J, the junction kept 5 bases outside the gene matches. Germline lookup yields CDR1 LGHNA and CDR2 YSLEER. CDR3 nucleotides: TGCGCCAGCAGCCAGGCCTACAGGGGGGAGACCCAGTACTTC. As protein: CASSQAYRGETQYF.

The table lists this clone with a few counts. The rearrangement links TRBV9 to TRBJ2-7, with 8 nucleotides matching TRBD1. V trimming: 5 bases; J trimming: 3 bases; junction bases outside the gene matches: 7. The germline V gene encodes CDR1 SGDLS and CDR2 YYNGEE. This CDR3 has 14 amino acids. CDR3 nucleotide sequence: TGTGCCAGCAGTGTACGGACAGGGAACTACGAGCAGTACTTC. It yields the protein CASSVRTGNYEQYF. The whole variable domain, remainder taken from reference TRBV9 and TRBJ2-7, is DSGVTQTPKHLITATGQRVTLRCSPRSGDLSVYWYQQSLDQGLQFLIQYYNGEERAKGNILERFSAQQFPDLHSELNLSSLELGDSALYFCASSVRTGNYEQYFGPGTRLTVT.

CDR3 DNA sequence: TGTGCCAGCAGCGCCCCAGAGCGGAACTACGAGCAGTACTTC. Protein product: CASSAPERNYEQYF. The chain couples TRBV9 to TRBJ2-7, with D possibly TRBD2 on 5 matching bases. V lost 3 bases to trimming and J lost 3 bases, with 13 bases between them. Germline loops: CDR1 SGDLS, CDR2 YYNGEE. The CDR3 has 14 amino acids. Combining the CDR3 with reference TRBV9 and TRBJ2-7 gives the whole variable domain DSGVTQTPKHLITATGQRVTLRCSPRSGDLSVYWYQQSLDQGLQFLIQYYNGEERAKGNILERFSAQQFPDLHSELNLSSLELGDSALYFCASSAPERNYEQYFGPGTRLTVT.

This chain uses TRBV7-6 with TRBJ2-7, with 7 bases matching TRBD1. Trimming removed 5 bases from V and 4 bases from J; junction bases left unmatched: 11. Per the germline V gene, CDR1 is SGHVS and CDR2 is FNYEAQ. The CDR3 length is 15 residues. CDR3 sequence reads: CASSVSGTDVYEQYF. The CDR3 region has the DNA TGTGCCAGCAGCGTCTCCGGGACAGATGTATACGAGCAGTACTTC.

The V and J genes are TRBV14 and TRBJ1-2; 7 bases align to TRBD1. This CDR3 comprises 13 residues. Germline CDR1 is SGHDN and CDR2 is FVKESK. Trimming removed 4 bases from V and 7 bases from J; junction bases left unmatched: 6. The CDR3 DNA follows: TGTGCCAGCAGCCCTCGGACAGGATCTGGCTACACCTTC. It specifies CASSPRTGSGYTF.

This chain joins TRBV4-3 and TRBJ2-1, with 12 bases matching TRBD2. Trimming took 3 bases from V and 5 from J; bases not matched to a gene: 8. Germline-derived CDR1 and CDR2 are LGHNA and YSLEER. The length of the CDR3 is 17 residues. The CDR3 region has the DNA TGCGCCAGCAGCCAGAGACTAGCGGGAGTAGGGGACAATGAGCAGTTCTTC. Translating gives CASSQRLAGVGDNEQFF.

To note about this clone: Other DNA sequences in the sample encode the same CDR3. The chain has TRBV30 and TRBJ2-7; 12 bases match TRBD2. The CDR3 spans 14 residues. The germline CDR1 and CDR2 sequences are GTSNPN and SVGIG (reference sequence). Trimming at V came to 5 bases and at J to 3 bases, leaving 5 bases not matched to a gene. Here the CDR3 reads CAWATSGRIYEQYF. DNA for the CDR3: TGTGCCTGGGCGACTAGCGGGAGAATCTACGAGCAGTACTTC.

Details on this clone: Other DNA sequences from this sample encode an identical CDR3 as well. The V and J genes are TRBV7-9 and TRBJ2-7, with unresolved D. The germline CDR1 and CDR2 sequences are SEHNR and FQNEAQ (reference sequence). Trimming cost V 11 bases and J 0 bases, with 14 bases left between them. The CDR3 is 13 residues long. The CDR3 coding sequence is TGTGCCTTGGTTGAGGCCGGCTCCTACGAGCAGTACTTC. It yields the protein CALVEAGSYEQYF.

The chain links TRBV15 to TRBJ1-1, with TRBD1 as a possible D gene (6 bases). Trimming removed 5 bases at V and 3 bases at J, with 10 bases between. This CDR3 has 13 residues. Germline V gene data show CDR1 as LNHNV and CDR2 as YYDKDF (reference sequence). CDR3 region: CATSEGGDTEAFF. CDR3 DNA: TGTGCCACCAGCGAGGGGGGGGACACTGAAGCTTTCTTT.